This is a list of T cell receptor beta chains from one sample in a study of T cells in Graves' hyperthyroidism and ophthalmopathy. TCRdb analysed the multiplex PCR reads with MiXCR anew, one entry per CDR3 protein. Found here are 500,000 to 650,000 distinct CDR3 sequences, around 20% of them singletons; the top ten hold over 45%. Sequencing was performed on blood. Source of these receptors: a middle-aged man with Graves' ophthalmopathy. The CDR3 runs from the conserved cysteine through the conserved F or W.

V gene: TRBV20-1
CDR3 protein: CSARGNGEDTQYF

V gene: TRBV11-2
CDR3 protein: CASSSGPNQKNQPQHF

V gene: TRBV2
CDR3 protein: CASSLRGGNQPQHF

V gene: TRBV19
CDR3 protein: CASSMNIGTTGRTYEQYF

V gene: TRBV11-2
CDR3 protein: CASSWSGTSGSDEQFF

V gene: TRBV29-1
CDR3 protein: CSGWGHLYNEQFF

V gene: TRBV18
CDR3 protein: CASSSESGGRVEQYF

V gene: TRBV27
CDR3 protein: CASRLRAKETQYF

V gene: TRBV20-1
CDR3 protein: CSASYRQDEKLFF

V gene: TRBV7-3
CDR3 protein: CASSSIAGGADTQYF

V gene: TRBV11-2
CDR3 protein: CASSLGRQGAEQFF

V gene: TRBV29-1
CDR3 protein: CSVPLRKNEQFF

V gene: TRBV3-1
CDR3 protein: CASSQGRRATTEAFF

V gene: TRBV20-1
CDR3 protein: CSARVGGGYGYTF

V gene: TRBV6-2/TRBV6-3
CDR3 protein: CASRFDRDRANQPQHF

V gene: TRBV7-2
CDR3 protein: CASSSTSGGSTDTQYF

V gene: TRBV12-3/TRBV12-4
CDR3 protein: CASSLGGGFNHEQFF

V gene: TRBV9
CDR3 protein: CASSVSPKVGETQYF

V gene: TRBV7-9
CDR3 protein: CASSFSGGFTDTQYF

V gene: TRBV7-9
CDR3 protein: CASSARDQTLTLHF

V gene: TRBV12-3/TRBV12-4
CDR3 protein: CASSPTGVYSPLHF

V gene: TRBV20-1
CDR3 protein: CSARTGTSLNDEQFF

V gene: TRBV12-3/TRBV12-4
CDR3 protein: CASSSRTGTGGVPFSGANVLTF

V gene: TRBV6-5
CDR3 protein: CASSYPDSFGYTF

V gene: TRBV24-1
CDR3 protein: CATSDPGQGAGELFF